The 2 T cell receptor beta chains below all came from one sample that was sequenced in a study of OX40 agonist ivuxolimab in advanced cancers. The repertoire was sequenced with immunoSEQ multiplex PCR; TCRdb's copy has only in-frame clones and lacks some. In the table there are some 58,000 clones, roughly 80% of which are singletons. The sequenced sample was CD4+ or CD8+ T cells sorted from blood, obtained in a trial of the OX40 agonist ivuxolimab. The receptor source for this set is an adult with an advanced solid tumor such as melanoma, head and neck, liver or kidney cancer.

The CDR3 coding sequence is TGTGCCACCAGCAGCCGACACCTCAGGGAAAAACTGTTTTTT. As protein: CATSSRHLREKLFF. The chain employs TRBV15 and TRBJ1-4, with unresolved D. Germline V gene lookup returns CDR1 LNHNV and CDR2 YYDKDF (reference sequence). This CDR3 spans 14 amino acids. V was shortened by 3 bases and J by 8 bases, with 13 bases between the two germline ends.

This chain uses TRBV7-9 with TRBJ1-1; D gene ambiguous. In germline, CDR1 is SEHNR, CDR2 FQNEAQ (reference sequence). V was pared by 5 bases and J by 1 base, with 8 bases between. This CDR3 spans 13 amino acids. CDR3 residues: CASSRPANTEAFF. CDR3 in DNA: TGTGCCAGCAGCCGTCCAGCGAACACTGAAGCTTTCTTT.